Below, one T cell receptor beta chain is given with its context. Its cognate antigen is unknown. This CDR3 is built from 15 residues. Germline loops: CDR1 MNHEY, CDR2 SVGAGI. J gave up 5 bases and V 6 bases, and 9 bases lay outside the gene matches. Using immunoSEQ multiplex PCR, the repertoire was profiled, and TCRdb retains in-frame clones only, with some absent. The sample lists more than 65,000 clones; roughly 93% were seen once. This sample is drawn from a study of T cell clonotyping in hematopoietic cell transplantation. Study-wide results and limits: Recipient TCR diversity dropped after transplant; expanded clonotypes rose from day 30 to 180. At the given depth, recipient repertoires were over 95% de novo clonotypes. Higher Inverse Simpson Index values in graft donor and pretransplant recipient predicted broader posttransplant TCR diversity. CD4 and CD8 repertoire contributions could not be separated without sorting.

Material for sequencing was peripheral blood mononuclear cells. The receptor was derived from a man in his forties or fifties in good health. Some clones in this sample may be carry-over from other donors' samples. The chain joins TRBV6-5 to TRBJ2-5, with TRBD2 matching 10 bases. The CDR3 DNA follows: TGTGCCAGCAGACCGAGCGGGGGGGCCAGTGAGACCCAGTACTTC. As protein: CASRPSGGASETQYF.